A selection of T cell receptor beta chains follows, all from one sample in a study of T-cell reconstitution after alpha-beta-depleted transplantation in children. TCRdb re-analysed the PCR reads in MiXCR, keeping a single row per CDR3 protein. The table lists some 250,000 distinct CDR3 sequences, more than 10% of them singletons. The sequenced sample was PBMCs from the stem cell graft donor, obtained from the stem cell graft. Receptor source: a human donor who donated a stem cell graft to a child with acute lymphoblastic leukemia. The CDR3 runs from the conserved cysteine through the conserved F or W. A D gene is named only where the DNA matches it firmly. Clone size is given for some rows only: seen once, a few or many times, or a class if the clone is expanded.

CDR3 DNA: TGCGCCAGCAGCCCCGAGGGGAGCGGCTCCTACAATGAGCAGTTCTTC; CDR3 protein: CASSPEGSGSYNEQFF; D gene: -; J gene: TRBJ2-1; V gene: TRBV4-3; clone size: many
CDR3 DNA: TGTGCCAGCAGTTTTGTTGGCAGCACTGAAGCTTTCTTT; CDR3 protein: CASSFVGSTEAFF; D gene: -; J gene: TRBJ1-1; V gene: TRBV27; clone size: many
CDR3 DNA: TGTGCCAGCAGTCCAGGGAGGAACACTGAAGCTTTCTTT; CDR3 protein: CASSPGRNTEAFF; D gene: -; J gene: TRBJ1-1; V gene: TRBV18; clone size: many
CDR3 DNA: TGTGCCAGCAGTCTAGGTAACTCCTACAATGAGCAGTTCTTC; CDR3 protein: CASSLGNSYNEQFF; D gene: -; J gene: TRBJ2-1; V gene: TRBV6-5; clone size: many
CDR3 DNA: TGTGCCAGCAGCCCCATGGGTACGATTAATGAAAAACTGTTTTTT; CDR3 protein: CASSPMGTINEKLFF; D gene: -; J gene: TRBJ1-4; V gene: TRBV7-9; clone size: many
CDR3 DNA: TGTGCCAGCAGCTTAGGACTAGCGGGAGTGGAGACCCAGTACTTC; CDR3 protein: CASSLGLAGVETQYF; D gene: TRBD2; J gene: TRBJ2-5; V gene: TRBV7-3; clone size: many
CDR3 DNA: TGTGCCAGCAGACAGAGGCGAGGGGAGACCCAGTACTTC; CDR3 protein: CASRQRRGETQYF; D gene: -; J gene: TRBJ2-5; V gene: TRBV28; clone size: -
CDR3 DNA: TGCGCCAGCAGCTTGTTTAGCGAGCCGGCTAACTATGGCTACACCTTC; CDR3 protein: CASSLFSEPANYGYTF; D gene: -; J gene: TRBJ1-2; V gene: TRBV5-1; clone size: many
CDR3 DNA: TGTGCCATCAGAACAGACTCCTACGAGCAGTACTTC; CDR3 protein: CAIRTDSYEQYF; D gene: -; J gene: TRBJ2-7; V gene: TRBV10-3; clone size: many
CDR3 DNA: TGTGCCTGTACCTTTACAGGTAGCTCCTACGAGCAGTACTTC; CDR3 protein: CACTFTGSSYEQYF; D gene: -; J gene: TRBJ2-7; V gene: TRBV7-2; clone size: many
CDR3 DNA: TGCGCCAGCAGCTTGTTAGGGACAGGCTTCGTCGAGCAGTACTTC; CDR3 protein: CASSLLGTGFVEQYF; D gene: TRBD1; J gene: TRBJ2-7; V gene: TRBV5-1; clone size: many
CDR3 DNA: TGTGCCAGCAGAGGGGGCGGGGTGAATGAGCAGTTCTTC; CDR3 protein: CASRGGGVNEQFF; D gene: -; J gene: TRBJ2-1; V gene: TRBV11-2; clone size: many
CDR3 DNA: TGTGCCAGCGAACCCCGACGACTAGCGGGGGGAAGCTCCTACAATGAGCAGTTCTTC; CDR3 protein: CASEPRRLAGGSSYNEQFF; D gene: TRBD2; J gene: TRBJ2-1; V gene: TRBV2; clone size: many
CDR3 DNA: TGCAGTGCTCCCGTTGGGTACGAGCAGTACTTC; CDR3 protein: CSAPVGYEQYF; D gene: -; J gene: TRBJ2-7; V gene: TRBV20-1; clone size: many
CDR3 DNA: TGTGCCAGCAGCCAGGGCCTCTCTGGAAACACCATATATTTT; CDR3 protein: CASSQGLSGNTIYF; D gene: -; J gene: TRBJ1-3; V gene: TRBV3-1; clone size: -
CDR3 DNA: TGTGCCAGCAGCTTAAGAGGGGGCACAGATACGCAGTATTTT; CDR3 protein: CASSLRGGTDTQYF; D gene: -; J gene: TRBJ2-3; V gene: TRBV7-9; clone size: many
CDR3 DNA: TGTGCCAGCAGCCCCAGACAGGGTAGTTCGGCGACTGAAGCTTTCTTT; CDR3 protein: CASSPRQGSSATEAFF; D gene: TRBD1; J gene: TRBJ1-1; V gene: TRBV7-6; clone size: many
CDR3 DNA: TGCAGTGCTAATCCGAGGGGGCTTGGGCCCTACGAGCAGTACTTC; CDR3 protein: CSANPRGLGPYEQYF; D gene: TRBD1; J gene: TRBJ2-7; V gene: TRBV20-1; clone size: few
CDR3 DNA: TGTGCCAGCAGTTACTCGTCCGGGACACGCACAGATACGCAGTATTTT; CDR3 protein: CASSYSSGTRTDTQYF; D gene: -; J gene: TRBJ2-3; V gene: TRBV6-5; clone size: many
CDR3 DNA: TGCAGCGTGGGACTACCTCCCTCCTACAATGAGCAGTTCTTC; CDR3 protein: CSVGLPPSYNEQFF; D gene: TRBD2; J gene: TRBJ2-1; V gene: TRBV29-1; clone size: many
CDR3 DNA: TGTGCCAGCAGCGGCGGCCTTGGAAACACCATATATTTT; CDR3 protein: CASSGGLGNTIYF; D gene: -; J gene: TRBJ1-3; V gene: TRBV9; clone size: many
CDR3 DNA: TGCGCCAGCAGACTCGGCGGGGGAAGCACAGATACGCAGTATTTT; CDR3 protein: CASRLGGGSTDTQYF; D gene: TRBD2; J gene: TRBJ2-3; V gene: TRBV5-1; clone size: many
CDR3 DNA: TGTGCCAGCAGTGAGGTCCAGCGGTCTTCACCCCTCCACTTT; CDR3 protein: CASSEVQRSSPLHF; D gene: -; J gene: TRBJ1-6; V gene: TRBV25-1; clone size: -
CDR3 DNA: TGTGCCAGCGAAGAGGACCTGAAAACCGGGGAGCTGTTTTTT; CDR3 protein: CASEEDLKTGELFF; D gene: -; J gene: TRBJ2-2; V gene: TRBV21-1; clone size: many
CDR3 DNA: TGTGCCATCAGGGGACAGGGGTACAGCGGGAGCGATGAGCAGTTCTTC; CDR3 protein: CAIRGQGYSGSDEQFF; D gene: TRBD1; J gene: TRBJ2-1; V gene: TRBV10-3; clone size: -
CDR3 DNA: TGTGCCAGCAGCCATGGGACTAGCGGGAGAGAGACCCAGTACTTC; CDR3 protein: CASSHGTSGRETQYF; D gene: TRBD2; J gene: TRBJ2-5; V gene: TRBV12-3/TRBV12-4; clone size: many
CDR3 DNA: TGCAGTGCTAGATGGAGGAATGCCAATTCACCCCTCCACTTT; CDR3 protein: CSARWRNANSPLHF; D gene: -; J gene: TRBJ1-6; V gene: TRBV20-1; clone size: few
CDR3 DNA: TGTGCCAGCAGCCGGGACAGGTTCAACAATCAGCCCCAGCATTTT; CDR3 protein: CASSRDRFNNQPQHF; D gene: TRBD1; J gene: TRBJ1-5; V gene: TRBV6-1; clone size: many
CDR3 DNA: TGTGCCAGCGTTCGGACTAGTCGCCACACCGGGGAGCTGTTTTTT; CDR3 protein: CASVRTSRHTGELFF; D gene: TRBD2; J gene: TRBJ2-2; V gene: TRBV6-2/TRBV6-3; clone size: -
CDR3 DNA: TGTGCCATCTCATATTGGGGGACTAGTCCCCCTCTTACCACCACCGGGGAGCTGTTTTTT; CDR3 protein: CAISYWGTSPPLTTTGELFF; D gene: TRBD2; J gene: TRBJ2-2; V gene: TRBV10-3; clone size: many
CDR3 DNA: TGTGCCAGCAGTTTTGGACATCAGCCCCAGCATTTT; CDR3 protein: CASSFGHQPQHF; D gene: -; J gene: TRBJ1-5; V gene: TRBV12-3/TRBV12-4; clone size: many
CDR3 DNA: TGTGCCAGCCCTCCTGACAGGGGGCTTAATTCACCCCTCCACTTT; CDR3 protein: CASPPDRGLNSPLHF; D gene: TRBD1; J gene: TRBJ1-6; V gene: TRBV28; clone size: many
CDR3 DNA: TGCAGCACCATTCTTTCACCCTACGAGCAGTACTTC; CDR3 protein: CSTILSPYEQYF; D gene: -; J gene: TRBJ2-7; V gene: TRBV29-1; clone size: many
CDR3 DNA: TGTGCCAGCAGTTCCCCACTAGCGGACCTCACAGATACGCAGTATTTT; CDR3 protein: CASSSPLADLTDTQYF; D gene: TRBD2; J gene: TRBJ2-3; V gene: TRBV25-1; clone size: few
CDR3 DNA: TGTGCCAGCAGCCAAGTGGGGCAGGGCTATGGCTACACCTTC; CDR3 protein: CASSQVGQGYGYTF; D gene: -; J gene: TRBJ1-2; V gene: TRBV4-2; clone size: many
CDR3 DNA: TGTGCCAGCAGCCAAGCGGGAGGCGAGCTGTTTTTT; CDR3 protein: CASSQAGGELFF; D gene: TRBD2; J gene: TRBJ2-2; V gene: TRBV3-1; clone size: few
CDR3 DNA: TGCGCCAGCAGTGAAGCAGGGGCCACTGAAGCTTTCTTT; CDR3 protein: CASSEAGATEAFF; D gene: -; J gene: TRBJ1-1; V gene: TRBV10-1; clone size: many
CDR3 DNA: TGTGCCAGCAGTTTAGGTAGCTCTGGGGCCAACGTCCTGACTTTC; CDR3 protein: CASSLGSSGANVLTF; D gene: -; J gene: TRBJ2-6; V gene: TRBV12-3/TRBV12-4; clone size: many
CDR3 DNA: TGCAGTGCTAGAGGTTTTGGCGGGGGGGCCTACAATGAGCAGTTCTTC; CDR3 protein: CSARGFGGGAYNEQFF; D gene: TRBD2; J gene: TRBJ2-1; V gene: TRBV20-1; clone size: many
CDR3 DNA: TGTGCCAGCACCACCCTAGGAGGCGGCGTGTACAATCAGCCCCAGCATTTT; CDR3 protein: CASTTLGGGVYNQPQHF; D gene: -; J gene: TRBJ1-5; V gene: TRBV28; clone size: many
CDR3 DNA: TGTGCCAGCAGCTCTTGGACTAGCGGGGGGGTTGGGGAGACCCAGTACTTC; CDR3 protein: CASSSWTSGGVGETQYF; D gene: TRBD2; J gene: TRBJ2-5; V gene: TRBV7-2; clone size: many
CDR3 DNA: TGTGCCAGCAGCCATTCACCCCCGGGAAAGTACCAAGAGACCCAGTACTTC; CDR3 protein: CASSHSPPGKYQETQYF; D gene: -; J gene: TRBJ2-5; V gene: TRBV3-1; clone size: many
CDR3 DNA: TGTGCCAGCAGCTCGGAGGACGGGACCTACGAGCAGTACTTC; CDR3 protein: CASSSEDGTYEQYF; D gene: -; J gene: TRBJ2-7; V gene: TRBV5-6; clone size: many
CDR3 DNA: TGTGCCAGCAGTTCATGGCAGACCAAAAACATTCAGTACTTC; CDR3 protein: CASSSWQTKNIQYF; D gene: -; J gene: TRBJ2-4; V gene: TRBV28; clone size: many
CDR3 DNA: TGCGCCAGCAAGGGGGGGGCAAACTACGAGCAGTACTTC; CDR3 protein: CASKGGANYEQYF; D gene: -; J gene: TRBJ2-7; V gene: TRBV5-1; clone size: few
CDR3 DNA: TGCAGTGCTACACTACGACAGGGGCCCGCCTACGAGCAGTACTTC; CDR3 protein: CSATLRQGPAYEQYF; D gene: TRBD1; J gene: TRBJ2-7; V gene: TRBV20-1; clone size: few
CDR3 DNA: TGTGCCAGTACCCCCTTCGGCGGTAGCAATCAGCCCCAGCATTTT; CDR3 protein: CASTPFGGSNQPQHF; D gene: -; J gene: TRBJ1-5; V gene: TRBV19; clone size: many
CDR3 DNA: TGTGCCAGCAGCTTTATAGCGGGAGTTCAAGAGACCCAGTACTTC; CDR3 protein: CASSFIAGVQETQYF; D gene: TRBD2; J gene: TRBJ2-5; V gene: TRBV7-6; clone size: -
CDR3 DNA: TGTGCCTGGAGTGGACTAGCTGGCGCAGATACGCAGTATTTT; CDR3 protein: CAWSGLAGADTQYF; D gene: TRBD2; J gene: TRBJ2-3; V gene: TRBV30; clone size: few
CDR3 DNA: TGCAGCGGCGTCGTCGGTACTGCCTACTACGAGCAGTACTTC; CDR3 protein: CSGVVGTAYYEQYF; D gene: -; J gene: TRBJ2-7; V gene: TRBV20-1; clone size: many
CDR3 DNA: TGTGCCAGCGCCGGGACAGGGCCCAACTACGAGCAGTACTTC; CDR3 protein: CASAGTGPNYEQYF; D gene: TRBD1; J gene: TRBJ2-7; V gene: TRBV6-1; clone size: -
CDR3 DNA: TGTGCCAGCTCACCACTCCCTACAGGGGGCGAGCAGTACTTC; CDR3 protein: CASSPLPTGGEQYF; D gene: TRBD1; J gene: TRBJ2-7; V gene: TRBV18; clone size: -
CDR3 DNA: TGTGCCAGCACCCTGGTAGGGAACACTGAAGCTTTCTTT; CDR3 protein: CASTLVGNTEAFF; D gene: -; J gene: TRBJ1-1; V gene: TRBV6-2/TRBV6-3; clone size: many
CDR3 DNA: TGCGCCAGCAGCCCCACGTTAAACAGGGTCCACGAGCAGTACTTC; CDR3 protein: CASSPTLNRVHEQYF; D gene: -; J gene: TRBJ2-7; V gene: TRBV5-1; clone size: -
CDR3 DNA: TGTGCCGGAAGTAGCGGGAGCGCCGAGCAGTACTTC; CDR3 protein: CAGSSGSAEQYF; D gene: TRBD2; J gene: TRBJ2-7; V gene: TRBV10-3; clone size: many
CDR3 DNA: TGCGCCACCAAGCACCCAGGGAGGAACACCGGGGAGCTGTTTTTT; CDR3 protein: CATKHPGRNTGELFF; D gene: -; J gene: TRBJ2-2; V gene: TRBV5-1; clone size: many
CDR3 DNA: TGTGCCAGCAGTGAGAGGGGGCCCGAGCAGTTCTTC; CDR3 protein: CASSERGPEQFF; D gene: TRBD1; J gene: TRBJ2-1; V gene: TRBV25-1; clone size: many
CDR3 DNA: TGTGCCAGCAGCTTTGAAGGGGGTCAGGAGCAGTACTTC; CDR3 protein: CASSFEGGQEQYF; D gene: -; J gene: TRBJ2-7; V gene: TRBV7-9; clone size: many
CDR3 DNA: TGTGCCAGCGGACTATTCAGGGACAGCTACAATCAGCCCCAGCATTTT; CDR3 protein: CASGLFRDSYNQPQHF; D gene: -; J gene: TRBJ1-5; V gene: TRBV21-1; clone size: -